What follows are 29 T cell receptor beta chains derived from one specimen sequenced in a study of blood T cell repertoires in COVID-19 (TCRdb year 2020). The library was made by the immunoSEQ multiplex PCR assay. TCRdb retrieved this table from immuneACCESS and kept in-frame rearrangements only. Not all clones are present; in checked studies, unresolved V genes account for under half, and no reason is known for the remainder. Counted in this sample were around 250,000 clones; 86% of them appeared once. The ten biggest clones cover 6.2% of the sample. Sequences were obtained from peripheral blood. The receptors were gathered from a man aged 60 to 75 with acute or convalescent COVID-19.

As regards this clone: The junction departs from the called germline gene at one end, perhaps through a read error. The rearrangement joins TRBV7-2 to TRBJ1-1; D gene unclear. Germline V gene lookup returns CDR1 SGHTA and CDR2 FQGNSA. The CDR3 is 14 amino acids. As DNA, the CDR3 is TGTGCCAGCACCTTACTGTTGGGAGGGACTGAAGCTTTCTTT. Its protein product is CASTLLLGGTEAFF.

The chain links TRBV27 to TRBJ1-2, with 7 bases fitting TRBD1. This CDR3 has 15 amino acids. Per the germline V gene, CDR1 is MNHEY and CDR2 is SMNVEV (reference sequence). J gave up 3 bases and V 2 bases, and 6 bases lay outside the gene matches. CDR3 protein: CASSLRGHIDYGYTF. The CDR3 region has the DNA TGTGCCAGCAGTTTAAGGGGGCATATTGACTATGGCTACACCTTC.

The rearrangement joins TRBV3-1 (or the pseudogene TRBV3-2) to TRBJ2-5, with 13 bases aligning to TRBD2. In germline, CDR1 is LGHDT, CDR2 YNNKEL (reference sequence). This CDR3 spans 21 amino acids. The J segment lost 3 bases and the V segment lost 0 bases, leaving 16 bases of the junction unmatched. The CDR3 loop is CASSQETGRGLAGKLEETQYF. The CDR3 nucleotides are TGTGCCAGCAGCCAAGAAACGGGACGGGGACTAGCGGGAAAGTTGGAAGAGACCCAGTACTTC.

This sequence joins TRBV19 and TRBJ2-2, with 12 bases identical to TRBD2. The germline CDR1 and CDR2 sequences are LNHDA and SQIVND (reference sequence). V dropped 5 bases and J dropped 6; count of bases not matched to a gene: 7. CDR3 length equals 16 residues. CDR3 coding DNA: TGTGCCAGTAGTTCGACTAGCGGGAGTCTGGCCGGGGAGCTGTTTTTT. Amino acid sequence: CASSSTSGSLAGELFF.

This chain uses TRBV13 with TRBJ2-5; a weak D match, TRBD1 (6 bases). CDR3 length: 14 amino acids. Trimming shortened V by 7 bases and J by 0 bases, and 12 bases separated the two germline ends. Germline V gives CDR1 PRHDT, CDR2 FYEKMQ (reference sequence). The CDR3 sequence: CASKLRDNQETQYF. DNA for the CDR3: TGTGCCAGCAAGCTCCGGGACAACCAAGAGACCCAGTACTTC.

In DNA form, the CDR3 reads TGCGCCAGCAGCCAAGTCCGACAGGAGGCAAACCCTTATGGCTACACCTTC. It encodes CASSQVRQEANPYGYTF. The V call is TRBV4-1, the J call TRBJ1-2; D possibly corresponds to TRBD1 (6 bases). Germline CDR1 MGHRA, CDR2 YSYEKL. Trimming cost V 1 base and J 5 bases, with 20 bases left between them. The CDR3 covers 17 residues.

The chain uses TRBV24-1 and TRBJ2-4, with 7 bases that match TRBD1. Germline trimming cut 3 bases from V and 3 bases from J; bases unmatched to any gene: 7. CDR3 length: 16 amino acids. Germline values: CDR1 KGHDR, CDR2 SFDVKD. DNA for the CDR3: TGTGCCACCAGTGATACCGGGACAGTCAACAAAAACATTCAGTACTTC. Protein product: CATSDTGTVNKNIQYF.

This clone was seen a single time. DNA of the CDR3: TGTGCCAGCAGATACGACAGGGCGGGGAGCTACACCTTC. Residues: CASRYDRAGSYTF. The chain couples TRBV6-2 or TRBV6-3 to TRBJ1-2; 7 bases align to TRBD1. The CDR3 length is 13 residues. After removal of 6 bases from V and 9 bases from J, the junction contained 10 bases not matched to a gene. Germline CDR1 is MNHEY and CDR2 is SVGEGT.

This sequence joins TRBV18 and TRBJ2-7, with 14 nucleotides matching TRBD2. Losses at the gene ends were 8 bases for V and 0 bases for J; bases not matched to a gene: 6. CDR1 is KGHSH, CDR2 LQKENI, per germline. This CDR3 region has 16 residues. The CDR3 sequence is CASRGTSGSDSYEQYF. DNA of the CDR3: TGTGCCAGCAGGGGGACTAGCGGGAGCGACTCCTACGAGCAGTACTTC.

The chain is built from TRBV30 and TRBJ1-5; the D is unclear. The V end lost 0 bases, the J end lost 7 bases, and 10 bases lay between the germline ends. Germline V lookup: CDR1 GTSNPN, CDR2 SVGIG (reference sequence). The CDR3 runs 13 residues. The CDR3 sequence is CAWSVRGTQPQHF. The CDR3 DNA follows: TGTGCCTGGAGTGTACGAGGCACCCAGCCCCAGCATTTT.

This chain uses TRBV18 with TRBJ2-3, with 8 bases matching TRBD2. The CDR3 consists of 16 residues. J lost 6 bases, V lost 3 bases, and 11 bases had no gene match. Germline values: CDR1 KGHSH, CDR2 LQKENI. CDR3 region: CASSPYVAGKGDTQYF. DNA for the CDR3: TGTGCCAGCTCACCTTACGTAGCGGGAAAGGGGGATACGCAGTATTTT.

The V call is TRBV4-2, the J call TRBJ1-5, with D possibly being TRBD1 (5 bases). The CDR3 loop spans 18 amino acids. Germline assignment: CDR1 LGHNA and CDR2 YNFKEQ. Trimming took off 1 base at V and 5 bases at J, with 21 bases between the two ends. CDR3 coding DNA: TGTGCCAGCAGCCAAGCGGGCGGCCGCCGGGGGTTATATCAGCCCCAGCATTTT. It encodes CASSQAGGRRGLYQPQHF.

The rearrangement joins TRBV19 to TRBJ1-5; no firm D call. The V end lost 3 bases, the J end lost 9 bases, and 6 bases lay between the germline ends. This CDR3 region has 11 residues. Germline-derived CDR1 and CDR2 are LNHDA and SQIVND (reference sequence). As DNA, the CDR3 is TGTGCCAGTAGTATGGGAGGGCCCCAGCATTTT. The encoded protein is CASSMGGPQHF.

Here the CDR3 reads CASGRTGQGRTDTQYF. Written as DNA, the CDR3 is TGTGCCAGCGGACGTACGGGACAGGGTCGCACAGATACGCAGTATTTT. The chain is built from TRBV28 and TRBJ2-3, with 9 bases fitting TRBD1. The length of the CDR3 is 16 residues. Losses at the gene ends were 8 bases for V and 1 base for J; bases not matched to a gene: 10. Per germline, CDR1 MDHEN and CDR2 SYDVKM.

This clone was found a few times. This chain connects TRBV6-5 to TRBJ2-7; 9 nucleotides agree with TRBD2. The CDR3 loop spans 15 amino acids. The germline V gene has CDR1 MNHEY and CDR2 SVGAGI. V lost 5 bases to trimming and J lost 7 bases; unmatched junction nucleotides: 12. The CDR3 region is CASSRASGVAPEQYF. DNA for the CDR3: TGTGCCAGCAGTCGCGCTAGCGGGGTGGCTCCGGAGCAGTACTTC.

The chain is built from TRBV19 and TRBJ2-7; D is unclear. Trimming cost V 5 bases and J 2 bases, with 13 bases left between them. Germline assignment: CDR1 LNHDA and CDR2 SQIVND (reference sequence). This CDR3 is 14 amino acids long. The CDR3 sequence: CASSPLGVTYEQYF. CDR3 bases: TGTGCCAGTAGTCCCTTGGGCGTTACCTACGAGCAGTACTTC.

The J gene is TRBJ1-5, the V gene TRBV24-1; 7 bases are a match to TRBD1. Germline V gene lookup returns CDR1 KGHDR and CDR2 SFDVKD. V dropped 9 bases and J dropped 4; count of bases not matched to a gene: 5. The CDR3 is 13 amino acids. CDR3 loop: CATSDRENQPQHF. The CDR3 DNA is TGTGCCACCTCTGACAGGGAAAATCAGCCCCAGCATTTT.

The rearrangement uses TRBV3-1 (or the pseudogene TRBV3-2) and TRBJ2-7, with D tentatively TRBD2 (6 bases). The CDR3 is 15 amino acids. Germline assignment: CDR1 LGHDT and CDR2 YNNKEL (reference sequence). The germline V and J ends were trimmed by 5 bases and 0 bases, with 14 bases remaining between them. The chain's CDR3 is CASSGLALTSYEQYF. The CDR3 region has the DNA TGTGCCAGCAGCGGCCTAGCGCTTACCTCCTACGAGCAGTACTTC.

CDR3 region: CATSKLKSGNTGELFF. CDR3 DNA sequence: TGTGCCACCAGCAAGTTGAAGAGCGGGAACACCGGGGAGCTGTTTTTT. The rearrangement joins TRBV15 to TRBJ2-2, with D tentatively TRBD2 (5 bases). The CDR3 runs to 16 residues. The V end was cut by 4 bases, the J end by 1 base, with 13 bases between. The germline V gene has CDR1 LNHNV and CDR2 YYDKDF (reference sequence).

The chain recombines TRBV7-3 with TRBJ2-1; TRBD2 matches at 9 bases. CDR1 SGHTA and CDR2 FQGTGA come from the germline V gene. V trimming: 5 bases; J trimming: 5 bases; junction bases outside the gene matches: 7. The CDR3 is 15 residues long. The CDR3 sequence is CASSPSSGRHNEQFF. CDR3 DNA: TGTGCCAGCAGCCCCTCCAGCGGGAGGCACAATGAGCAGTTCTTC. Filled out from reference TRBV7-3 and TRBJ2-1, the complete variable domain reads GAGVSQTPSNKVTEKGKYVELRCDPISGHTALYWYRQSLGQGPEFLIYFQGTGAADDSGLPNDRFFAVRPEGSVSTLKIQRTERGDSAVYLCASSPSSGRHNEQFFGPGTRLTVL.

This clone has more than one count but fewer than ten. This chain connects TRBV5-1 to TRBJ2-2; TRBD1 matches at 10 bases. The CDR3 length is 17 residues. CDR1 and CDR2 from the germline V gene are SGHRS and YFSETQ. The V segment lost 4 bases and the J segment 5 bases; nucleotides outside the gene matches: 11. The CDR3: CASSLRTGGGDTGELFF. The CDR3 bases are TGCGCCAGCAGCCTCCGGACAGGGGGAGGTGATACCGGGGAGCTGTTTTTT. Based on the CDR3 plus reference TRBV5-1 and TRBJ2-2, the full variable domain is KAGVTQTPRYLIKTRGQQVTLSCSPISGHRSVSWYQQTPGQGLQFLFEYFSETQRNKGNFPGRFSGRQFSNSRSEMNVSTLELGDSALYLCASSLRTGGGDTGELFFGEGSRLTVL.

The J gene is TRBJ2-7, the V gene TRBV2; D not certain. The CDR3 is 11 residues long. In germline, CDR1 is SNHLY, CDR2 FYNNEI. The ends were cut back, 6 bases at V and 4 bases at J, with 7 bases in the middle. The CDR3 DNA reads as TGTGCCAGCAGGTTGAGTTACGAGCAGTACTTC. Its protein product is CASRLSYEQYF.

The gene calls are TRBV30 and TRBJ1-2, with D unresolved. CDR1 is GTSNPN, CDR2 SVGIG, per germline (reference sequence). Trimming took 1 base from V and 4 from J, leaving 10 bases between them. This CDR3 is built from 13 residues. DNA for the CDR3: TGTGCCTGGAGTGATACCGGGATCTATGGCTACACCTTC. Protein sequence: CAWSDTGIYGYTF. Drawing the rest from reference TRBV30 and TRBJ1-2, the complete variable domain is SQTIHQWPATLVQPVGSPLSLECTVEGTSNPNLYWYRQAAGRGLQLLFYSVGIGQISSEVPQNLSASRPQDRQFILSSKKLLLSDSGFYLCAWSDTGIYGYTFGSGTRLTVV.

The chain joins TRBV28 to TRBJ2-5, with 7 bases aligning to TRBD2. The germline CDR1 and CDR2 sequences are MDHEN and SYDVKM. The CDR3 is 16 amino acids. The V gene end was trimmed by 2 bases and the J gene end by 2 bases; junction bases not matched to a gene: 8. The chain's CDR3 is CASSLGISGGQETQYF. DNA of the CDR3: TGTGCCAGCAGTTTAGGTATATCGGGGGGACAAGAGACCCAGTACTTC.

The CDR3: CASRLPGQGTFSEKLFF. The CDR3 DNA follows: TGTGCCAGCAGACTACCGGGACAGGGGACCTTTAGTGAAAAACTGTTTTTT. The rearrangement joins TRBV28 to TRBJ1-4, with 10 bases lining up with TRBD1. The CDR3 covers 17 residues. The germline CDR1 and CDR2 sequences are MDHEN and SYDVKM. With V trimmed by 6 bases and J by 7 bases, 14 bases remained unmatched.

In DNA form, the CDR3 reads TGTGCCAGCAGTTTCTTCTTGCGTTTTGGGGACAGCTCCTACAATGAGCAGTTCTTC. Amino acids: CASSFFLRFGDSSYNEQFF. The chain combines TRBV28 with TRBJ2-1; 7 nucleotides line up with TRBD1. V lost 3 bases, J lost 0 bases, and 14 bases stayed unmatched. Germline V gene data show CDR1 as MDHEN and CDR2 as SYDVKM. The length of the CDR3 is 19 residues.

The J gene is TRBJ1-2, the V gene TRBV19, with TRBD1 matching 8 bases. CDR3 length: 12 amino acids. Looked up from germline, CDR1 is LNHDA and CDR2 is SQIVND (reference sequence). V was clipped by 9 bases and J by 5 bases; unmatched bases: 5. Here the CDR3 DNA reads TGTGCCAGCGGGGACAGGCGGTATGGCTACACCTTC. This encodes CASGDRRYGYTF. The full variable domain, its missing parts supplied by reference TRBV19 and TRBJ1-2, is DGGITQSPKYLFRKEGQNVTLSCEQNLNHDAMYWYRQDPGQGLRLIYYSQIVNDFQKGDIAEGYSVSREKKESFPLTVTSAQKNPTAFYLCASGDRRYGYTFGSGTRLTVV.

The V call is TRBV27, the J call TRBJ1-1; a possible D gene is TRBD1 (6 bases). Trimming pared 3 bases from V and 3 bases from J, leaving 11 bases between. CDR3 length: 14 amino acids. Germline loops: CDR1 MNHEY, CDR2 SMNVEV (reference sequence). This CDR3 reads CASSFTTGYTEAFF. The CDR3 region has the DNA TGTGCCAGCAGTTTTACCACAGGGTACACTGAAGCTTTCTTT.

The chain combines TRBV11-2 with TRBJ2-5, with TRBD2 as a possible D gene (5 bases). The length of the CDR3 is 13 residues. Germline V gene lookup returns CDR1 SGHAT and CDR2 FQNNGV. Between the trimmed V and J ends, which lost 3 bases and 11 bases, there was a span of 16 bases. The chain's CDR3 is CASSFRTHLGQYF. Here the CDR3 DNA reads TGTGCCAGCAGCTTCCGGACTCATCTGGGGCAGTACTTC. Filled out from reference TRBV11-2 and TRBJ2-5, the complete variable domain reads EAGVAQSPRYKIIEKRQSVAFWCNPISGHATLYWYQQILGQGPKLLIQFQNNGVVDDSQLPKDRFSAERLKGVDSTLKIQPAKLEDSAVYLCASSFRTHLGQYFGPGTRLLVL.